These 10 T cell receptor beta chains share one sample of origin, sequenced in a study of siplizumab effects on memory and regulatory T cells. Data came from immunoSEQ multiplex PCR; TCRdb stores just in-frame clones and leaves some out. The sample records more than 75,000 clones, 80% to 95% being singletons. Sequenced: CD8+ T cells sorted from blood. The source of these receptors is a human donor in good health.

This rearrangement joins TRBV5-6 to TRBJ2-7, with 12 bases aligning to TRBD2. The V gene's germline CDR1 is SGHDT and CDR2 YYEEEE. The V and J ends lost 3 bases and 1 base, in that order; junction bases with no gene match: 11. The CDR3 sequence is 18 residues long. The CDR3, as DNA: TGTGCCAGCAGCTCGGAGGGACTAGCGGGTACCGTATCCTACGAGCAGTACTTC. Amino acid sequence: CASSSEGLAGTVSYEQYF.

This sequence joins TRBV2 and TRBJ2-1; D possibly matches TRBD1 or TRBD2 (6 bases each). The V end was cut by 9 bases, the J end by 8 bases, with 14 bases between. Germline V gene sequence: CDR1 SNHLY, CDR2 FYNNEI. This CDR3 has 12 amino acids. The CDR3 region is CASSRGVDEQFF. The CDR3 nucleotides are TGTGCCAGTAGTAGGGGGGTCGATGAGCAGTTCTTC.

The chain joins TRBV4-3 to TRBJ2-7; D gene ambiguous. V lost 0 bases to trimming and J lost 2 bases, with 5 bases between them. Germline CDR1 reads LGHNA; CDR2 reads YSLEER. The CDR3 is made up of 13 amino acids. Written as DNA, the CDR3 is TGCGCCAGCAGCCAAGATCTAACCTACGAGCAGTACTTC. Amino acid sequence: CASSQDLTYEQYF.

The V and J genes are TRBV7-2 and TRBJ1-1; no firm D call. The CDR3 is 16 amino acids. From germline, CDR1 is SGHTA and CDR2 FQGNSA. Deletions cut 3 bases from V and 0 bases from J, with 14 bases between. The CDR3 DNA sequence: TGTGCCAGCAGCTTCAGCGCGCCAGCAATGAACACTGAAGCTTTCTTT. It encodes CASSFSAPAMNTEAFF.

J is TRBJ1-1 and V is TRBV6-6, with unresolved D. CDR1 is MNHNY, CDR2 SVGAGI, per germline (reference sequence). V lost 4 bases and J lost 4, with 7 bases in between. The CDR3 contains 12 residues. CDR3 loop: CASSFSGTEAFF. The DNA for the CDR3 is TGTGCCAGCAGTTTCTCGGGCACTGAAGCTTTCTTT.

V gene TRBV13 combines with J gene TRBJ2-7; perhaps D is TRBD1 or TRBD2 (5 bases each). Trimming removed 5 bases at V and 9 bases at J, with 17 bases between. The CDR3 is 13 residues long. Germline V gene sequence: CDR1 PRHDT, CDR2 FYEKMQ (reference sequence). CDR3 DNA: TGTGCCAGCAGCCTCGGGACCCCCTCCGGGCAGTACTTC. Its translation is CASSLGTPSGQYF.

In DNA, the CDR3 is TGTGCCAGCAGTTACTCAGGGACCGGTTACAATGAGCAGTTCTTC. Translating gives CASSYSGTGYNEQFF. The rearrangement links TRBV6-5 to TRBJ2-1, with D perhaps matching TRBD1 or TRBD2 (5 bases each). From germline, CDR1 is MNHEY and CDR2 SVGAGI. Trimming removed 0 bases at V and 4 bases at J, with 10 bases between. This CDR3 region has 15 residues.

This chain connects TRBV4-1 to TRBJ2-1; 10 bases map to TRBD2. The V gene end was trimmed by 0 bases and the J gene end by 10 bases; junction bases not matched to a gene: 9. Germline V gene sequence: CDR1 MGHRA, CDR2 YSYEKL. There are 16 residues in the CDR3. The CDR3, as DNA: TGCGCCAGCAGCCAAGATGGAGCTAGCGGGAGTTGGGAGCAGTTCTTC. It encodes CASSQDGASGSWEQFF.

The V gene is TRBV5-4, the J gene TRBJ1-2; possible D gene TRBD1, 5 bases. Per the germline V gene, CDR1 is SGHNT and CDR2 is YYREEE (reference sequence). Trimming left V 0 bases short and J 8 bases short, with 20 bases between. The CDR3 contains 16 residues. The CDR3 reads CASSLALPEAGGGYTF. CDR3 sequence (DNA): TGTGCCAGCAGCTTGGCCCTGCCGGAAGCGGGGGGAGGCTACACCTTC.

The V gene is TRBV7-8, the J gene TRBJ2-3; 11 bases match TRBD1. The V segment lost 1 base and the J segment 4 bases; nucleotides outside the gene matches: 10. Germline values: CDR1 SGHVS, CDR2 FQNEAQ. This CDR3 has 18 residues. In nucleotides, the CDR3 is TGTGCCAGCAGCTTAGAAGCGGACAGGGGGCTGGATGCAGATACGCAGTATTTT. Translating gives CASSLEADRGLDADTQYF.